The next 27 T cell receptor beta chains were all read from a single sample in a study of blood T cell repertoires in COVID-19. The table came from immunoSEQ multiplex PCR; TCRdb's copy has only in-frame clones and leaves some out. The sample has fewer than 200,000 clones, about 85% seen once. The source material was peripheral blood. The origin of the receptors is a man between 60 and 75 years old who had recovered from COVID-19.

The chain joins TRBV6-2 or TRBV6-3 to TRBJ2-7; 12 bases are a match to TRBD2. The CDR3 is 14 amino acids. CDR1 is MNHEY, CDR2 SVGEGT, per germline. V gave up 6 bases and J gave up 1 base; unmatched junction bases: 1. The CDR3: CASSGLAGSYEQYF. In nucleotides, the CDR3 is TGTGCCAGCAGCGGACTAGCGGGGTCCTACGAGCAGTACTTC.

This sequence joins TRBV5-1 and TRBJ2-7; 8 bases agree with TRBD2. In germline, CDR1 is SGHRS, CDR2 YFSETQ. The CDR3 contains 15 residues. After removal of 2 bases from V and 3 bases from J, the junction contained 7 bases not matched to a gene. CDR3: CASSFSGGASYEQYF. CDR3 in DNA: TGCGCCAGCAGCTTCTCCGGGGGGGCAAGCTACGAGCAGTACTTC.

This clone was detected only once. This rearrangement joins TRBV5-4 to TRBJ2-7, with 8 bases lining up with TRBD2. Per germline, CDR1 SGHNT and CDR2 YYREEE (reference sequence). V dropped 6 bases and J dropped 5; count of bases not matched to a gene: 10. There are 14 residues in the CDR3. The CDR3 here is CASTGGRGDDEQYF. DNA of the CDR3: TGTGCCAGCACCGGCGGGCGGGGGGACGACGAGCAGTACTTC.

The rearrangement uses TRBV10-3 and TRBJ2-3, with 9 positions matching TRBD1. CDR3 length: 14 residues. With 6 bases clipped from V and 11 bases from J, the junction kept 12 bases outside the gene matches. CDR1 is ENHRY and CDR2 is SYGVKD in the germline V gene. The DNA for the CDR3 is TGTGCCATCAGGGGACAGGGCTCGGATGGGGTGCAGTATTTT. This codes for CAIRGQGSDGVQYF.

The chain carries TRBV25-1 and TRBJ1-2, with D perhaps matching TRBD1 (5 bases). V lost 8 bases to trimming and J lost 6 bases, with 22 bases between them. Looked up from germline, CDR1 is MGHDK and CDR2 is SYGVNS. There are 15 residues in the CDR3. CDR3 nucleotide sequence: TGTGCCAGCCGAGTACCGGGACTAGTGTTAAATGGCTACACCTTC. Its translation is CASRVPGLVLNGYTF.

V gene TRBV27 combines with J gene TRBJ2-7; 9 bases map to TRBD2. The CDR3 contains 19 residues. V lost 1 base and J lost 0; bases outside the gene matches: 13. The germline gives CDR1 MNHEY, CDR2 SMNVEV (reference sequence). Written as DNA, the CDR3 is TGTGCCAGCAGTTTATTGGGCGGGGGGGTTCAACAGAGCTCCTACGAGCAGTACTTC. This sequence encodes CASSLLGGGVQQSSYEQYF.

The chain joins TRBV7-2 to TRBJ2-1, with 11 bases lining up with TRBD2. Germline assignment: CDR1 SGHTA and CDR2 FQGNSA. The V and J ends lost 3 bases and 3 bases, in that order; junction bases with no gene match: 10. The CDR3 has 18 residues. CDR3 nucleotides: TGTGCCAGCAGCTTCTATCCGTCCGGGACTAGCGGCTACAATGAGCAGTTCTTC. Translating gives CASSFYPSGTSGYNEQFF.

The chain has TRBV19 and TRBJ2-4, with 11 bases that match TRBD2. The CDR3 consists of 17 residues. Germline V gene data show CDR1 as LNHDA and CDR2 as SQIVND (reference sequence). V lost 5 bases, J lost 0 bases, and 6 bases stayed unmatched. The CDR3 bases are TGTGCCAGTAGTCAGGGACTAGCGGAGCTAGCCAAAAACATTCAGTACTTC. This gives the protein CASSQGLAELAKNIQYF.

This sequence joins TRBV7-6 and TRBJ2-5; 8 bases fit TRBD2. V shed 3 bases and J 5 bases; nucleotides not matched to a gene: 11. This CDR3 is built from 16 residues. In germline, CDR1 is SGHVS, CDR2 FNYEAQ. CDR3 sequence reads: CASSFGSGGPGETQYF. The CDR3 bases are TGTGCCAGCAGCTTCGGATCGGGGGGGCCGGGGGAGACCCAGTACTTC.

Of note for this clone: The junction does not match germline at one end; this may be a read error. The chain carries TRBV7-7 and TRBJ2-5; TRBD2 is a possible D gene (5 bases). From germline, CDR1 is SSHAT and CDR2 FNYEAQ (reference sequence). CDR3 length equals 16 residues. CDR3: CASSLFSSRRQETQYF. The CDR3 bases are TGTGCTAGCAGCTTGTTTTCTAGTCGGAGGCAAGAGACCCAGTACTTC.

The chain uses TRBV6-6 and TRBJ1-5; D is possibly TRBD1 (5 bases). Germline CDR1 MNHNY, CDR2 SVGAGI (reference sequence). CDR3 length: 16 amino acids. The ends were cut back, 6 bases at V and 0 bases at J, with 15 bases in the middle. CDR3 nucleotides: TGTGCCAGCAGCCCCGCCAGGGTTAATAGCAATCAGCCCCAGCATTTT. Its translation: CASSPARVNSNQPQHF.

V usage is TRBV7-2 and J usage is TRBJ2-1; TRBD1 matches 7 bases. Germline V lookup: CDR1 SGHTA, CDR2 FQGNSA. The CDR3 is made up of 15 amino acids. The J segment lost 5 bases and the V segment lost 5 bases, leaving 9 bases of the junction unmatched. The chain's CDR3 is CASSPRDRQDNEQFF. Here the CDR3 DNA reads TGTGCCAGCAGCCCCCGGGACAGACAAGACAATGAGCAGTTCTTC.

The chain uses TRBV25-1 and TRBJ1-1; unclear D gene. V lost 2 bases and J 7 bases, leaving 17 bases between the germline ends. The CDR3 extends over 15 amino acids. Germline V gene lookup returns CDR1 MGHDK and CDR2 SYGVNS. CDR3: CASSEEGRGRDEAFF. The CDR3 coding sequence is TGTGCCAGCAGTGAAGAAGGACGGGGAAGGGATGAAGCTTTCTTT.

The chain combines TRBV6-5 with TRBJ2-2, with a tentative D call TRBD1 (5 bases). V was pared by 7 bases and J by 5 bases, with 14 bases between. CDR1 and CDR2 (germline): MNHEY, SVGAGI. The CDR3 consists of 14 residues. DNA of the CDR3: TGTGCCAGCAACATAGACAGAACAACCGGGGAGCTGTTTTTT. This codes for CASNIDRTTGELFF.

This chain links TRBV5-1 with TRBJ2-7; TRBD1 agrees at 8 bases. The junction had 4 bases not matched to a gene; V was cut back by 0 bases and J by 8 bases. Germline lookup yields CDR1 SGHRS and CDR2 YFSETQ. The CDR3 runs 13 residues. CDR3 bases: TGCGCCAGCAGCTTGGAGGGACAGGCCCAGCAGTACTTC. Amino acid sequence: CASSLEGQAQQYF.

V usage is TRBV6-4 and J usage is TRBJ2-1; TRBD2 matches at 10 bases. CDR3 size: 20 residues. The V and J ends lost 0 bases and 0 bases, in that order; junction bases with no gene match: 11. Per germline, CDR1 MRHNA and CDR2 SNTAGT. This chain's CDR3 is CASSDSKLLAGPGSYNEQFF. The CDR3, as DNA: TGTGCCAGCAGTGACTCGAAGCTACTAGCGGGGCCCGGCTCCTACAATGAGCAGTTCTTC.

The chain couples TRBV2 to TRBJ1-1, with D unclear. Trimming took off 3 bases at V and 5 bases at J, with 10 bases between the two ends. This CDR3 spans 13 amino acids. Germline lookup yields CDR1 SNHLY and CDR2 FYNNEI. The CDR3 reads CASSERGVTEAFF. CDR3 in DNA: TGTGCCAGCAGTGAGCGAGGCGTGACTGAAGCTTTCTTT.

V usage is TRBV29-1 and J usage is TRBJ1-1; D is undetermined. Trimming stripped 4 bases from V and 4 bases from J, with 10 bases between. There are 12 residues in the CDR3. The V gene's germline CDR1 is SQVTM and CDR2 ANQGSEA. DNA for the CDR3: TGCAGCGTTGCCCATGCCGGCACTGAAGCTTTCTTT. It yields the protein CSVAHAGTEAFF.

This clone showed up just once. The V call is TRBV6-5, the J call TRBJ1-2; a possible D gene is TRBD1 (5 bases). CDR1 and CDR2 (germline): MNHEY, SVGAGI. This CDR3 contains 13 residues. Trimming cost V 7 bases and J 0 bases, with 9 bases left between them. CDR3 sequence (DNA): TGTGCCAGCACCGGGGGTGCTAACTATGGCTACACCTTC. Protein sequence: CASTGGANYGYTF.

The J gene is TRBJ2-7, the V gene TRBV5-4; 9 bases are shared with TRBD1. The germline V gene encodes CDR1 SGHNT and CDR2 YYREEE (reference sequence). The CDR3 sequence is 14 residues long. V lost 4 bases to trimming and J lost 3 bases; unmatched junction nucleotides: 5. The DNA of the CDR3 is TGTGCCAGCAGCGGGGACAGGGATTTCTACGAGCAGTACTTC. This translates into CASSGDRDFYEQYF.

CDR3 loop: CAWASGAAKNIQYF. CDR3 DNA: TGTGCCTGGGCTAGTGGGGCCGCCAAAAACATTCAGTACTTC. This chain connects TRBV30 to TRBJ2-4, with D possibly matching TRBD1 (5 bases). Germline CDR1 is GTSNPN and CDR2 is SVGIG (reference sequence). The CDR3 consists of 14 residues. Trimming pared 5 bases from V and 1 base from J, leaving 12 bases between. Using reference TRBV30 and TRBJ2-4 for the parts outside the CDR3, the full variable domain is SQTIHQWPATLVQPVGSPLSLECTVEGTSNPNLYWYRQAAGRGLQLLFYSVGIGQISSEVPQNLSASRPQDRQFILSSKKLLLSDSGFYLCAWASGAAKNIQYFGAGTRLSVL.

The CDR3 loop is CASSPQGRNNSPLHF. The CDR3 DNA sequence: TGTGCCAGCAGCCCCCAGGGGCGCAATAATTCACCCCTCCACTTT. The rearrangement uses TRBV4-2 and TRBJ1-6; perhaps TRBD1 as D (6 bases). CDR1 is LGHNA and CDR2 is YNFKEQ in the germline V gene. V lost 4 bases and J lost 5, with 12 bases in between. CDR3 length equals 15 residues.

This sequence joins TRBV25-1 and TRBJ1-2, with 7 bases that match TRBD1. Trimming cost V 10 bases and J 4 bases; bases outside gene matches: 12. The germline CDR1 and CDR2 sequences are MGHDK and SYGVNS. This CDR3 region has 14 residues. The CDR3, as DNA: TGTGCCACCTCCGAGGAGGGGGCACCCTATGGCTACACCTTC. This translates into CATSEEGAPYGYTF.

V usage is TRBV7-2 and J usage is TRBJ2-7, with 7 bases aligning to TRBD2. The V gene end was trimmed by 1 base and the J gene end by 3 bases; junction bases not matched to a gene: 6. The CDR3 consists of 15 residues. Germline V gene lookup returns CDR1 SGHTA and CDR2 FQGNSA. CDR3 DNA sequence: TGTGCCAGCAGCTTAGAAGGGGAGCGGGGCTACGAGCAGTACTTC. Encoded protein: CASSLEGERGYEQYF.

The J gene is TRBJ1-2, the V gene TRBV6-5; no clear D. Germline V gene sequence: CDR1 MNHEY, CDR2 SVGAGI. CDR3 length equals 12 residues. Trimming shortened V by 6 bases and J by 2 bases, and 7 bases separated the two germline ends. The CDR3 nucleotides read TGTGCCAGCAGGCGCCCGAACTATGGCTACACCTTC. It codes for CASRRPNYGYTF.

The V call is TRBV11-2, the J call TRBJ2-7, with a weak D call TRBD2 (6 bases). The germline CDR1 and CDR2 sequences are SGHAT and FQNNGV. This CDR3 has 14 amino acids. V was trimmed by 3 bases and J by 0 bases, leaving 9 bases between them. The CDR3 is CASSFAGSSYEQYF. DNA of the CDR3: TGTGCCAGCAGCTTCGCGGGGAGCTCCTACGAGCAGTACTTC. Full variable domain (rest looked up from reference TRBV11-2 and TRBJ2-7): EAGVAQSPRYKIIEKRQSVAFWCNPISGHATLYWYQQILGQGPKLLIQFQNNGVVDDSQLPKDRFSAERLKGVDSTLKIQPAKLEDSAVYLCASSFAGSSYEQYFGPGTRLTVT.

This rearrangement joins TRBV5-4 to TRBJ2-3; the match to TRBD2 covers 7 bases. J was trimmed by 6 bases and V by 6 bases; bases with no gene match: 10. CDR3 length: 14 amino acids. The germline CDR1 and CDR2 sequences are SGHNT and YYREEE (reference sequence). The CDR3 sequence: CASIGGLGGDTQYF. The CDR3 DNA reads TGTGCCAGCATAGGCGGACTAGGCGGGGATACGCAGTATTTT. Together with reference TRBV5-4 and TRBJ2-3, the CDR3 gives the full variable domain: ETGVTQSPTHLIKTRGQQVTLRCSSQSGHNTVSWYQQALGQGPQFIFQYYREEENGRGNFPPRFSGLQFPNYSSELNVNALELDDSALYLCASIGGLGGDTQYFGPGTRLTVL.